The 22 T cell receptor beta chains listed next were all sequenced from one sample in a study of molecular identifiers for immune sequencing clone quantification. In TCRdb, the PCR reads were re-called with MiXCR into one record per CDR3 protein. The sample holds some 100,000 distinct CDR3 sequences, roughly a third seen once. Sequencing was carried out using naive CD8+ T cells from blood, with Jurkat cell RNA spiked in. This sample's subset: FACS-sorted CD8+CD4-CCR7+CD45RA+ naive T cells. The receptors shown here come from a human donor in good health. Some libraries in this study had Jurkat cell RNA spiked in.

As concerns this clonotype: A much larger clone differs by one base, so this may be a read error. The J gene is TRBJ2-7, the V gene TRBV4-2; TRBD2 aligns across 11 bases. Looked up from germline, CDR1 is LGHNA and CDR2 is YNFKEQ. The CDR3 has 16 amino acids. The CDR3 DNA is TGTGCCAGCAGCCAAGATAGCGGGAGGGCCGGGTACGAGCAGCACTTC. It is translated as CASSQDSGRAGYEQHF.

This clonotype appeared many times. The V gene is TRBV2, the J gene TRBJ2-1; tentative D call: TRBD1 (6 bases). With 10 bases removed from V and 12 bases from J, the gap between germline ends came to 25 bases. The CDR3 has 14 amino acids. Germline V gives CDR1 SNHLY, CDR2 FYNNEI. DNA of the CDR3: TGTGCCACGAAGACAGGAGACGTTACAAGTCGGCAGTTCTTC. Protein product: CATKTGDVTSRQFF. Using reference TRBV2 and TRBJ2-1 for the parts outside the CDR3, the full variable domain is EPEVTQTPSHQVTQMGQEVILRCVPISNHLYFYWYRQILGQKVEFLVSFYNNEISEKSEIFDDQFSVERPDGSNFTLKIRSTKLEDSAMYFCATKTGDVTSRQFFGPGTRLTVL.

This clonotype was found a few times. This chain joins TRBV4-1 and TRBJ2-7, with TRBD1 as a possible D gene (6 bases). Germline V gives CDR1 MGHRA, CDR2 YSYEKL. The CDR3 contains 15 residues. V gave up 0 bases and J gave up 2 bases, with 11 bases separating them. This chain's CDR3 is CASSQDPGTPYEQYF. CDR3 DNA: TGCGCCAGCAGCCAAGATCCCGGGACACCCTACGAGCAGTACTTC.

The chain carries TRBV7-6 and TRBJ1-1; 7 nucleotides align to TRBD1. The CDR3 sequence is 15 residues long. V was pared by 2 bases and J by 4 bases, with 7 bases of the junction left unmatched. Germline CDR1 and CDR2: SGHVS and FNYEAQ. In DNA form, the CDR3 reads TGTGCCAGCAGCTTAAGTCCCGGGACAGTCACTGAAGCTTTCTTT. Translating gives CASSLSPGTVTEAFF.

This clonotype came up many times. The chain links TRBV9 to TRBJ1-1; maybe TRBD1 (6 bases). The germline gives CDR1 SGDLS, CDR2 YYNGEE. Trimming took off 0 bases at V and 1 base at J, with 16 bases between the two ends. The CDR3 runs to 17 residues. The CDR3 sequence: CASSVGGGGGWNTEAFF. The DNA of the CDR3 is TGTGCCAGCAGCGTAGGAGGGGGGGGTGGCTGGAACACTGAAGCTTTCTTT. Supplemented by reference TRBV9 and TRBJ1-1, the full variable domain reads DSGVTQTPKHLITATGQRVTLRCSPRSGDLSVYWYQQSLDQGLQFLIQYYNGEERAKGNILERFSAQQFPDLHSELNLSSLELGDSALYFCASSVGGGGGWNTEAFFGQGTRLTVV.

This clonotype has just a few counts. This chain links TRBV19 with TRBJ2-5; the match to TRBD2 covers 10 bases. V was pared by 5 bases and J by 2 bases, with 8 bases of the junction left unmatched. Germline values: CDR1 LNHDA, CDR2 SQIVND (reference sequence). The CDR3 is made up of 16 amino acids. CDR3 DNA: TGTGCCAGTAGTCCCAGGACTAGCGGCCATCAAGAGACCCAGTACTTC. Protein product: CASSPRTSGHQETQYF.

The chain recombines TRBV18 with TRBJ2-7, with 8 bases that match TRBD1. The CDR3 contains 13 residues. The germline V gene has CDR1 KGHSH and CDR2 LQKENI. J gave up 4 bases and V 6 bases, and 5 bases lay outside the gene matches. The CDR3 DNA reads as TGTGCCAGCTCTCCGGGACAGGAATACGAGCAGTACTTC. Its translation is CASSPGQEYEQYF.

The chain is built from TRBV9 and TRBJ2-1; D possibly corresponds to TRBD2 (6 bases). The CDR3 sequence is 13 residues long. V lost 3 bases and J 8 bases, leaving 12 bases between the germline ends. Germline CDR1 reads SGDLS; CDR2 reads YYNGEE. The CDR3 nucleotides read TGTGCCAGCAGCGCCCCTAGCGCATATGAGCAGTTCTTC. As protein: CASSAPSAYEQFF.

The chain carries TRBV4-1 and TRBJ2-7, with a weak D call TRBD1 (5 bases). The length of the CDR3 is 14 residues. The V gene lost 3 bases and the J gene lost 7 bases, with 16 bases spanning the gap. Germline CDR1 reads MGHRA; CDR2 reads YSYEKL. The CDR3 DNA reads TGCGCCAGCAGCCATACCCGACAGAGGCGGGAGCAGTACTTC. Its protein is CASSHTRQRREQYF.

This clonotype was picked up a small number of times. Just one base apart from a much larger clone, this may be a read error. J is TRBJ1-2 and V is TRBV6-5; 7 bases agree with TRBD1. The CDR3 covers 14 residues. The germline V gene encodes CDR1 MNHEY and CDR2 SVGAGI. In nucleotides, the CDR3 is TGTGCCAGCAGCCCGACAGGGCAGTCCTATGGCTGCACCTTC. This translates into CASSPTGQSYGCTF.

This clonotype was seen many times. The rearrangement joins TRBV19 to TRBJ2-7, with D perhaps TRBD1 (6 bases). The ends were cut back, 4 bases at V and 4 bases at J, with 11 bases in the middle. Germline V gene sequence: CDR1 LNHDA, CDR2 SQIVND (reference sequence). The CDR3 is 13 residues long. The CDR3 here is CASSSQGRYEQYF. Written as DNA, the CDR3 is TGTGCCAGTAGTAGCCAGGGGCGGTACGAGCAGTACTTC.

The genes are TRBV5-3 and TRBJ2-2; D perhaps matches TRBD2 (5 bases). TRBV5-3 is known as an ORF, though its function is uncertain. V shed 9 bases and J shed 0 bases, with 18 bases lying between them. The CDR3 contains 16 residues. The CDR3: CANSLVEEANTGELFF. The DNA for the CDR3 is TGTGCCAACAGTTTGGTGGAGGAGGCGAACACCGGGGAGCTGTTTTTT.

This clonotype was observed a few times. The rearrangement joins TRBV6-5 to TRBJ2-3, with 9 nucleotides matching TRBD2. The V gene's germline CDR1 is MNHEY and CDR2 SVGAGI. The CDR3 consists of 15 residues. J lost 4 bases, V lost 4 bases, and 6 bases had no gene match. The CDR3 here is CASSWGGRGADTQYF. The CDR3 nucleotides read TGTGCCAGCAGTTGGGGCGGGAGGGGGGCAGATACGCAGTATTTT.

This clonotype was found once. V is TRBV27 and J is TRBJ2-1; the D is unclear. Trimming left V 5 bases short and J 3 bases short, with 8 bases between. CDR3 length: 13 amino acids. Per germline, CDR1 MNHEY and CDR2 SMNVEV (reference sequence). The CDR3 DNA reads TGTGCCAGCAGTCCCAGCTGCTACAATGAGCAGTTCTTC. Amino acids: CASSPSCYNEQFF.

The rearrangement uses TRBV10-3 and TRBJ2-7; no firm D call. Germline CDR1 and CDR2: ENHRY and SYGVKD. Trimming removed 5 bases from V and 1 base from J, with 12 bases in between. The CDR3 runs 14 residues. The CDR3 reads CAISPGPLSYEQYF. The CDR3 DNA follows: TGTGCCATCAGTCCCGGACCCCTATCCTACGAGCAGTACTTC.

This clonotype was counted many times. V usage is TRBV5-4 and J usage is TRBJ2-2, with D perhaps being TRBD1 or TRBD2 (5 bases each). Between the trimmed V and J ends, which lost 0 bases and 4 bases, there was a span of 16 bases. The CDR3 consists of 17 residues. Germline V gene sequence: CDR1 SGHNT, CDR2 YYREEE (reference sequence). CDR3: CASSLEKGPLGTGELFF. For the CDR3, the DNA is TGTGCCAGCAGCTTGGAGAAGGGACCTCTAGGCACCGGGGAGCTGTTTTTT. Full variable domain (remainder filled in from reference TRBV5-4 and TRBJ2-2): ETGVTQSPTHLIKTRGQQVTLRCSSQSGHNTVSWYQQALGQGPQFIFQYYREEENGRGNFPPRFSGLQFPNYSSELNVNALELDDSALYLCASSLEKGPLGTGELFFGEGSRLTVL.

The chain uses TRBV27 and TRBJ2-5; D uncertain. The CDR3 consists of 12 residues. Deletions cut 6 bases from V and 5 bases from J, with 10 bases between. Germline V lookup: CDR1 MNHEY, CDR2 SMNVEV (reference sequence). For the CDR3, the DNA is TGTGCCAGCAGGAAACCTATCGAGACCCAGTACTTC. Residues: CASRKPIETQYF.

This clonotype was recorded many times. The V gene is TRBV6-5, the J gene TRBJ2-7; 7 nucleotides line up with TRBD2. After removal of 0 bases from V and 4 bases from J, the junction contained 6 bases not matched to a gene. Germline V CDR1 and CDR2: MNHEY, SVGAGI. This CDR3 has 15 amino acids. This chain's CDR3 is CASSYSTAGVYEQYF. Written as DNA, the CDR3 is TGTGCCAGCAGTTACTCGACCGCGGGAGTTTACGAGCAGTACTTC.

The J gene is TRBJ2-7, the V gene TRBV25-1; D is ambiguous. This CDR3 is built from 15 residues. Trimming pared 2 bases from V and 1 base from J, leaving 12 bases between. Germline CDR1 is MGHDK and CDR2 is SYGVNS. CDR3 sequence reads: CASSENDLKSYEQYF. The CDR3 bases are TGTGCCAGCAGTGAAAACGACCTAAAATCCTACGAGCAGTACTTC.

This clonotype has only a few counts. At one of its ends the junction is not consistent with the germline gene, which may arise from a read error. CDR3: CASTETLRGNQPQQF. DNA for the CDR3: TGTGCCAGTACCGAGACACTCAGGGGCAATCAGCCCCAGCAATTT. This chain uses TRBV19 with TRBJ1-5; D may be TRBD1 (6 bases). The CDR3 consists of 15 residues. CDR1 is LNHDA, CDR2 SQIVND, per germline (reference sequence). Based on the CDR3 plus reference TRBV19 and TRBJ1-5, the full variable domain is DGGITQSPKYLFRKEGQNVTLSCEQNLNHDAMYWYRQDPGQGLRLIYYSQIVNDFQKGDIAEGYSVSREKKESFPLTVTSAQKNPTAFYLCASTETLRGNQPQQFGDGTRLSIL.

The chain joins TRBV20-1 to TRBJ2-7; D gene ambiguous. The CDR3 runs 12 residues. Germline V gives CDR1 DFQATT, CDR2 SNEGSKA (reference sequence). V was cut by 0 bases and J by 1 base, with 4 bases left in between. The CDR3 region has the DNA TGCAGTGCTAGAGAACTATCCTACGAGCAGTACTTC. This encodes CSARELSYEQYF.

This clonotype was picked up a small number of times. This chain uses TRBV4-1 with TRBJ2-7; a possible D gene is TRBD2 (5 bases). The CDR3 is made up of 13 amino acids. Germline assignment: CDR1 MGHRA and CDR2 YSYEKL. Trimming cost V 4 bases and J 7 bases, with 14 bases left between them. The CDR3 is CASSRPQDSEQYF. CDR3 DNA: TGCGCCAGCAGCCGACCCCAGGACTCGGAGCAGTACTTC.